Below are 28 T cell receptor beta chains sequenced from a single sample in a study of human T cells and chemical hapten exposure. TCRdb itself ran the RACE reads through MiXCR, one entry per CDR3 protein. The sample carries about 380,000 distinct CDR3 sequences, approximately 5% recorded once. Time point indicated: pre-sensitization, week 0. Regarding treatment: therapeutic diphenylcyclopropenone sensitization with weekly scalp DPC. The specimen was whole blood, collected in connection with sensitization to the hapten diphenylcyclopropenone (DPC). The receptors here all came from a woman aged 45-60 years with alopecia areata. Some clones in this sample may be carry-over from other donors' samples.

This clonotype was counted between two and nine times. The genes are TRBV20-1 and TRBJ2-7, with TRBD2 matching 9 bases. CDR1 is DFQATT and CDR2 is SNEGSKA in the germline V gene (reference sequence). The length of the CDR3 is 14 residues. Germline trimming cut 8 bases from V and 1 base from J; bases unmatched to any gene: 9. CDR3 sequence (DNA): TGCAGTCCTATAGCGGGAGAGAGTTCCTACGAGCAGTACTTC. Translated, it gives CSPIAGESSYEQYF.

This clonotype was observed many times. The rearrangement links TRBV29-1 to TRBJ1-2; tentatively, D is TRBD1 (6 bases). This CDR3 region has 12 residues. Germline V CDR1 and CDR2: SQVTM, ANQGSEA. Trimming removed 6 bases at V and 6 bases at J, with 14 bases between. CDR3: CSVRLQGDGYTF. Here the CDR3 DNA reads TGCAGCGTAAGACTACAGGGAGATGGCTACACCTTC.

This sequence joins TRBV23-1 and TRBJ2-6; a weak D match, TRBD1 (5 bases). TRBV23-1 is identified as an open reading frame with a role that is uncertain. The germline V and J ends were trimmed by 2 bases and 0 bases, with 8 bases remaining between them. This CDR3 comprises 16 residues. The CDR3 DNA is TGCGCCAGCAGTCAACTGACAGACTCTGGGGCCAACGTCCTGACTTTC. Residues: CASSQLTDSGANVLTF.

This clonotype was recorded many times. V and J are TRBV5-1 and TRBJ2-7; D is undetermined. This CDR3 region has 15 residues. Trimming shortened V by 3 bases and J by 0 bases, and 13 bases separated the two germline ends. The V gene's germline CDR1 is SGHRS and CDR2 YFSETQ. CDR3 DNA sequence: TGCGCCAGCAGCTCCGATCCGGCCGCCTCCTACGAGCAGTACTTC. Residues: CASSSDPAASYEQYF. Together with reference TRBV5-1 and TRBJ2-7, the CDR3 gives the full variable domain: KAGVTQTPRYLIKTRGQQVTLSCSPISGHRSVSWYQQTPGQGLQFLFEYFSETQRNKGNFPGRFSGRQFSNSRSEMNVSTLELGDSALYLCASSSDPAASYEQYFGPGTRLTVT.

This clonotype was observed many times. The chain employs TRBV5-1 and TRBJ2-1, with D unclear. The ends were cut back, 4 bases at V and 3 bases at J, with 8 bases in the middle. There are 13 residues in the CDR3. CDR1 is SGHRS, CDR2 YFSETQ, per germline. The CDR3 is CASSPTNYNEQFF. CDR3 in DNA: TGCGCCAGCAGCCCGACAAACTACAATGAGCAGTTCTTC.

In this sample, this clonotype turned up many times. The chain has TRBV6-2 or TRBV6-3 and TRBJ2-7, with no clear D. This CDR3 is 12 amino acids long. Trimming cost V 6 bases and J 5 bases, with 11 bases left between them. CDR1 and CDR2 (germline): MNHEY, SVGEGT. The chain's CDR3 is CASSHQPNEQYF. The CDR3 bases are TGTGCCAGCAGCCACCAACCGAACGAGCAGTACTTC.

There are many counts of this clonotype. V is TRBV6-6 and J is TRBJ1-4; D gene unclear. V lost 2 bases, J lost 8 bases, and 9 bases lay in between. The CDR3 has 13 residues. The germline V gene encodes CDR1 MNHNY and CDR2 SVGAGI (reference sequence). The CDR3 nucleotides read TGTGCCAGCAGTTACGGTGGCGGGGAAAAACTGTTTTTT. Protein: CASSYGGGEKLFF.

There are many counts of this clonotype. The rearrangement links TRBV29-1 to TRBJ2-4; D is undetermined. CDR3 length: 12 residues. Germline V lookup: CDR1 SQVTM, CDR2 ANQGSEA. The CDR3 region has the DNA TGCGCATGGGCGAATGCCAAAAACATTCAGTACTTC. Translated: CAWANAKNIQYF.

This clonotype came up a few times. This chain joins TRBV3-1 and TRBJ2-5; possibly TRBD1 for D (5 bases). Trimming left V 1 base short and J 4 bases short, with 16 bases between. This CDR3 region has 16 residues. Germline loops: CDR1 LGHDT, CDR2 YNNKEL (reference sequence). The CDR3 region is CASSQVKKGVRETQYF. CDR3 DNA sequence: TGTGCCAGCAGCCAAGTTAAGAAAGGGGTACGAGAGACCCAGTACTTC.

This clonotype was detected ten times or more. The chain recombines TRBV11-3 with TRBJ2-2; the D is unclear. There are 14 residues in the CDR3. Germline CDR1 and CDR2: SGHNT and YENEEA. Trimming took off 1 base at V and 1 base at J, with 4 bases between the two ends. This chain's CDR3 is CASSLGENTGELFF. Written as DNA, the CDR3 is TGTGCCAGCAGCTTAGGGGAGAACACCGGGGAGCTGTTTTTT.

This clonotype was observed many times. V usage is TRBV15 and J usage is TRBJ2-5, with TRBD2 matching over 9 bases. This CDR3 contains 16 residues. CDR1 is LNHNV, CDR2 YYDKDF, per germline (reference sequence). J lost 2 bases, V lost 0 bases, and 4 bases had no gene match. In DNA form, the CDR3 reads TGTGCCACCAGCAGAGATCGGGCGGGAGGGCAAGAGACCCAGTACTTC. Its translation is CATSRDRAGGQETQYF.

The chain recombines TRBV24-1 with TRBJ2-1, with D tentatively TRBD1 (6 bases). V dropped 12 bases and J dropped 10 bases, with 15 bases sitting between them. Germline values: CDR1 KGHDR, CDR2 SFDVKD. This CDR3 has 11 amino acids. The CDR3 protein is CAVGQPREQFF. The CDR3 DNA is TGTGCCGTCGGACAGCCCAGGGAGCAGTTCTTC.

This clonotype was found many times. The gene calls are TRBV5-6 and TRBJ1-2; 9 bases match TRBD1. Germline V CDR1 and CDR2: SGHDT, YYEEEE. J gave up 6 bases and V 1 base, and 1 base lay outside the gene matches. The CDR3 is made up of 13 amino acids. The DNA for the CDR3 is TGTGCCAGCAGCTTGAGACAGGGGGATGGCTACACCTTC. Amino acid sequence: CASSLRQGDGYTF.

This clonotype occurred many times. Relative to the germline gene, one junction end is altered; a read error may explain this. The chain carries TRBV29-1 and TRBJ2-1, with TRBD2 matching over 10 bases. Germline CDR1 reads SQVTM; CDR2 reads ANQGSEA. CDR3 length: 14 residues. CDR3 nucleotide sequence: TGCAGCGTTGAGCAAGCGGGAGGGCCGGGGGTGAGGATCTTC. This translates into CSVEQAGGPGVRIF.

The V call is TRBV7-9, the J call TRBJ2-5; 8 bases fit TRBD1. J lost 1 base, V lost 6 bases, and 4 bases had no gene match. Germline CDR1 and CDR2: SEHNR and FQNEAQ (reference sequence). This CDR3 spans 14 amino acids. The CDR3 loop is CASSRTGSQETQYF. CDR3 nucleotide sequence: TGTGCCAGCAGTCGGACAGGGTCCCAAGAGACCCAGTACTTC.

The chain joins TRBV4-3 to TRBJ1-2, with TRBD1 identical over 8 bases. In germline, CDR1 is LGHNA, CDR2 YSLEER. Trimming took 1 base from V and 7 from J; bases not matched to a gene: 8. This CDR3 region has 15 residues. The CDR3 DNA sequence: TGCGCCAGCAGCCAAGCGCGGCAGGGGGCAAGTGGCTACACCTTC. It is translated as CASSQARQGASGYTF.

This clonotype was recorded many times. The chain is built from TRBV27 and TRBJ1-6; 7 nucleotides align to TRBD1. The CDR3 consists of 14 residues. Germline CDR1 and CDR2: MNHEY and SMNVEV (reference sequence). V dropped 5 bases and J dropped 10; count of bases not matched to a gene: 8. The CDR3 spells CASSQTGNGSPLHF. The CDR3 DNA reads as TGTGCCAGCAGTCAGACAGGGAACGGGTCACCCCTCCACTTT.

This rearrangement joins TRBV5-1 to TRBJ1-1; D not certain. Trimming took off 0 bases at V and 6 bases at J, with 9 bases between the two ends. CDR1 and CDR2 from the germline V gene are SGHRS and YFSETQ. The CDR3 extends over 13 amino acids. The CDR3 DNA is TGCGCCAGCAGCTTGGCCGGGCGGTCTGAAGCTTTCTTT. Protein sequence: CASSLAGRSEAFF.

In this sample, this clonotype turned up a few times. The DNA of the CDR3 is TGTGCCACCAGTGAATCTCCCGCGGGGGCAGAAAACGAGCAGTACTTC. Its translation is CATSESPAGAENEQYF. The V call is TRBV24-1, the J call TRBJ2-7; maybe TRBD2 (7 bases). V was pared by 4 bases and J by 5 bases, with 20 bases between. Germline V gene sequence: CDR1 KGHDR, CDR2 SFDVKD. This CDR3 contains 16 residues.

This clonotype has more than one count but fewer than ten. This rearrangement joins TRBV6-5 to TRBJ1-6; maybe TRBD1 (6 bases). Trimming took 6 bases from V and 2 from J, leaving 14 bases between them. Germline V gene lookup returns CDR1 MNHEY and CDR2 SVGAGI. This CDR3 has 16 residues. CDR3 nucleotides: TGTGCCAGCAGAGAACAGGGAAGTCCCTATAATTCACCCCTCCACTTT. The encoded protein is CASREQGSPYNSPLHF.

This clonotype was seen many times. The chain links TRBV5-1 to TRBJ2-7; 9 bases line up with TRBD1. Unmatched junction bases numbered 0, after V lost 0 bases and J lost 2 bases. Germline values: CDR1 SGHRS, CDR2 YFSETQ. The CDR3 spans 14 residues. This chain's CDR3 is CASSLGDRAYEQYF. CDR3 DNA: TGCGCCAGCAGCTTGGGGGACAGGGCCTACGAGCAGTACTTC. The whole variable domain, remainder taken from reference TRBV5-1 and TRBJ2-7, is KAGVTQTPRYLIKTRGQQVTLSCSPISGHRSVSWYQQTPGQGLQFLFEYFSETQRNKGNFPGRFSGRQFSNSRSEMNVSTLELGDSALYLCASSLGDRAYEQYFGPGTRLTVT.

V and J are TRBV6-2 or TRBV6-3 and TRBJ2-1; 12 bases match TRBD2. V trimming: 5 bases; J trimming: 10 bases; junction bases outside the gene matches: 9. The CDR3 totals 15 residues. Germline V lookup: CDR1 MNHEY, CDR2 SVGEGT. CDR3 sequence reads: CASSTGLAGSREQFF. CDR3 in DNA: TGTGCCAGCAGTACAGGACTAGCGGGGTCACGGGAGCAGTTCTTC.

CDR3 amino acids: CASSQDTGGRAFF. CDR3 sequence (DNA): TGTGCCAGCAGCCAAGATACAGGGGGTCGGGCTTTCTTT. V and J are TRBV3-1 and TRBJ1-1, with TRBD1 matching 8 bases. The CDR3 covers 13 residues. The V gene end was trimmed by 0 bases and the J gene end by 11 bases; junction bases not matched to a gene: 5. CDR1 and CDR2 (germline): LGHDT, YNNKEL (reference sequence).

This clonotype was counted only a few times. The J gene is TRBJ2-1, the V gene TRBV7-9; D perhaps matches TRBD2 (5 bases). The V end lost 1 base, the J end lost 6 bases, and 13 bases lay between the germline ends. Germline lookup yields CDR1 SEHNR and CDR2 FQNEAQ (reference sequence). CDR3 length: 15 residues. The DNA for the CDR3 is TGTGCCAGCAGCTTAGTTCGGGGAACTACCAATGAGCAGTTCTTC. Residues: CASSLVRGTTNEQFF.

The chain couples TRBV29-1 to TRBJ2-7, with 8 nucleotides matching TRBD1. Germline V lookup: CDR1 SQVTM, CDR2 ANQGSEA. The CDR3 contains 12 residues. The V and J ends lost 7 bases and 2 bases, in that order; junction bases with no gene match: 4. CDR3 in DNA: TGCAGCGGTGGGACAGGAGCCTACGAGCAGTACTTC. Amino acids: CSGGTGAYEQYF.

This clonotype was recorded at least ten times. The chain uses TRBV29-1 and TRBJ2-2; D unclear. The germline gives CDR1 SQVTM, CDR2 ANQGSEA. The CDR3 sequence is 11 residues long. Trimming removed 7 bases from V and 1 base from J, with 4 bases in between. In DNA, the CDR3 is TGCAGCGCCGGGAACACCGGGGAGCTGTTTTTT. It encodes CSAGNTGELFF.

V usage is TRBV4-1 and J usage is TRBJ2-2; the D gene is possibly TRBD2 (6 bases). Looked up from germline, CDR1 is MGHRA and CDR2 is YSYEKL. Between the trimmed V and J ends, which lost 1 base and 5 bases, there was a span of 14 bases. The CDR3 has 16 amino acids. The CDR3 protein is CASSQVASVATGELFF. CDR3 nucleotides: TGCGCCAGCAGCCAAGTCGCTAGCGTGGCAACCGGGGAGCTGTTTTTT.

This clonotype was seen only a few times. The chain is built from TRBV11-2 and TRBJ2-1; 8 bases line up with TRBD2. V lost 4 bases and J lost 7; bases outside the gene matches: 9. Germline loops: CDR1 SGHAT, CDR2 FQNNGV. The CDR3 loop spans 15 amino acids. CDR3 nucleotide sequence: TGTGCCAGCAGCTCGGGGGGGTCTCTCGGGAATGAGCAGTTCTTC. Protein: CASSSGGSLGNEQFF.